These 24 T cell receptor beta chains were all obtained from the same sample, sequenced in a study of T cells in Graves' hyperthyroidism and ophthalmopathy (dated by TCRdb to 2018 to 2020). To prepare the library, multiplex PCR was applied. Sequenced on an Illumina HiSeq 2000. The TCR beta CDR3 regions were amplified from the RNA transcripts. A first-round RT-PCR of the TCR CDR3 used the HTBI primer set with the Qiagen OneStep RT-PCR kit. TCRdb ran its own pipeline on the public reads, namely fastp trimming at Q25 and MiXCR clone calling, and kept in-frame beta chains. Entries that share a CDR3 protein sequence are merged under the most common genes and DNA. The sample table holds around 620,000 distinct CDR3 sequences, of which 15% to 20% were seen once. 3.8% of the sample is held by the ten biggest clonotypes. The sequenced sample consisted of blood. These receptors came from a woman aged 30 to 39 with Graves' hyperthyroidism.

This clonotype was counted only a few times. The conserved final phenylalanine or tryptophan is absent from the CDR3, which likely points to a read error. The V gene is TRBV30, the J gene TRBJ1-1; D gene ambiguous. The germline gives CDR1 GTSNPN, CDR2 SVGIG (reference sequence). Trimming removed 2 bases at V and 6 bases at J, with 10 bases between. This CDR3 comprises 12 residues. The CDR3 here is CAWSLTPAEAFL. The CDR3 nucleotides read TGTGCCTGGAGTTTAACCCCCGCTGAAGCTTTCCTT.

V usage is TRBV7-9 and J usage is TRBJ1-1, with 8 bases lining up with TRBD1. This CDR3 contains 16 residues. The V segment lost 4 bases and the J segment 3 bases; nucleotides outside the gene matches: 10. Germline loops: CDR1 SEHNR, CDR2 FQNEAQ (reference sequence). The CDR3 sequence is CASSSLIRGLDTEAFF. The CDR3 DNA follows: TGTGCCAGCAGCTCCTTGATCAGGGGGCTGGACACTGAAGCTTTCTTT.

The chain carries TRBV11-3 and TRBJ1-3; a weak D match, TRBD1 (6 bases). Trimming removed 9 bases from V and 0 bases from J, with 18 bases in between. Germline CDR1 and CDR2: SGHNT and YENEEA. This CDR3 is built from 16 residues. CDR3 amino acids: CASSPYRVSSGNTIYF. Here the CDR3 DNA reads TGTGCCAGTTCGCCCTACAGGGTTAGCTCTGGAAACACCATATATTTT.

This rearrangement joins TRBV29-1 to TRBJ2-7, with 10 bases aligning to TRBD2. The CDR3 runs 13 residues. J gave up 4 bases and V 5 bases, and 5 bases lay outside the gene matches. Germline V gene sequence: CDR1 SQVTM, CDR2 ANQGSEA. The DNA for the CDR3 is TGCAGCGTTCTAGCGGGAGTTCGTTACGAGCAGTACTTC. It encodes CSVLAGVRYEQYF.

This clonotype has ten or more counts. The chain carries TRBV5-5 and TRBJ1-5; 8 nucleotides agree with TRBD1. After removal of 4 bases from V and 5 bases from J, the junction contained 5 bases not matched to a gene. The CDR3 runs 14 residues. Germline V gene data show CDR1 as SGHKS and CDR2 as YYEKEE (reference sequence). The CDR3 region is CASSAQGADQPQHF. The CDR3 DNA is TGTGCCAGCAGCGCCCAGGGGGCCGATCAGCCCCAGCATTTT.

This chain joins TRBV30 and TRBJ2-3; TRBD1 agrees at 9 bases. The germline gives CDR1 GTSNPN, CDR2 SVGIG (reference sequence). Losses at the gene ends were 4 bases for V and 4 bases for J; bases not matched to a gene: 12. The CDR3 contains 16 residues. CDR3 in DNA: TGTGCCTGGACCATCTTGGACAGGGGAGGGGCAGATACGCAGTATTTT. Its translation is CAWTILDRGGADTQYF. The full variable domain, with the rest looked up from reference TRBV30 and TRBJ2-3, is SQTIHQWPATLVQPVGSPLSLECTVEGTSNPNLYWYRQAAGRGLQLLFYSVGIGQISSEVPQNLSASRPQDRQFILSSKKLLLSDSGFYLCAWTILDRGGADTQYFGPGTRLTVL.

This clonotype was picked up many times. V gene TRBV28 combines with J gene TRBJ2-3, with D possibly matching TRBD1 (8 bases). Trimming removed 4 bases at V and 4 bases at J, with 18 bases between. The V gene's germline CDR1 is MDHEN and CDR2 SYDVKM. This CDR3 has 16 residues. The chain's CDR3 is CASSSRRTGGADTQYF. CDR3 bases: TGTGCCAGCAGTTCGCGGCGCACAGGGGGGGCAGATACGCAGTATTTT.

This clonotype has just a few counts. The CDR3 is CASSFTSDLNTGELFF. The CDR3 nucleotides read TGTGCCAGCAGTTTTACTTCAGACCTGAACACCGGGGAGCTGTTTTTT. The J gene is TRBJ2-2, the V gene TRBV28, with unresolved D. The V and J ends lost 3 bases and 1 base respectively, with 12 bases between them. The CDR3 length is 16 residues. The germline CDR1 and CDR2 sequences are MDHEN and SYDVKM.

This clonotype was observed at least ten times. The V gene is TRBV20-1, the J gene TRBJ2-3; maybe TRBD2 (5 bases). Germline V lookup: CDR1 DFQATT, CDR2 SNEGSKA (reference sequence). This CDR3 is 15 amino acids long. Trimming removed 5 bases at V and 0 bases at J, with 15 bases between. As DNA, the CDR3 is TGCAGTGCTGCCGTGGGGAGTGGAAGCACAGATACGCAGTATTTT. Translation: CSAAVGSGSTDTQYF.

The chain recombines TRBV20-1 with TRBJ1-2, with 7 bases aligning to TRBD1. Trimming at V came to 4 bases and at J to 5 bases, leaving 1 base not matched to a gene. Germline V gives CDR1 DFQATT, CDR2 SNEGSKA (reference sequence). The CDR3 is 11 amino acids. The CDR3, as DNA: TGCAGTGCTAAGACAGGGTATGGCTACACCTTC. Residues: CSAKTGYGYTF.

The gene calls are TRBV6-2 or TRBV6-3 and TRBJ1-2; D remains ambiguous. The V and J ends lost 1 base and 3 bases respectively, with 15 bases between them. This CDR3 is built from 16 residues. Germline assignment: CDR1 MNHEY and CDR2 SVGEGT. The CDR3 loop reads CASSYLPPANYYGYTF. The CDR3 nucleotides read TGTGCCAGCAGTTACTTACCTCCAGCTAACTACTATGGCTACACCTTC.

The CDR3 loop is CASSLDLKTSGRGNEQFF. The CDR3 DNA reads TGTGCCAGCAGCTTGGATTTAAAGACTAGCGGGAGGGGGAATGAGCAGTTCTTC. This rearrangement joins TRBV5-5 to TRBJ2-1, with 14 bases lining up with TRBD2. Per the germline V gene, CDR1 is SGHKS and CDR2 is YYEKEE (reference sequence). V gave up 0 bases and J gave up 7 bases; unmatched junction bases: 9. The CDR3 is 18 residues long.

This clonotype has ten or more counts. The chain combines TRBV10-3 with TRBJ2-7; D is possibly TRBD2 (5 bases). The length of the CDR3 is 13 residues. In germline, CDR1 is ENHRY, CDR2 SYGVKD. V shed 10 bases and J shed 3 bases, with 16 bases lying between them. CDR3 in DNA: TGTGCCACCGCCTTGAGGGAAAGCTACGAGCAGTACTTC. Translation gives CATALRESYEQYF.

This clonotype came up many times. The chain joins TRBV28 to TRBJ2-5; no clear D. The CDR3 spans 13 residues. Germline V gene sequence: CDR1 MDHEN, CDR2 SYDVKM. V lost 4 bases to trimming and J lost 4 bases, with 10 bases between them. The CDR3 bases are TGTGCCAGCAGTTGGGGTTCCTCAGAGACCCAGTACTTC. This translates into CASSWGSSETQYF.

This clonotype was recorded at least ten times. The rearrangement links TRBV28 to TRBJ1-4; D gene unclear. V lost 5 bases, J lost 1 base, and 8 bases lay in between. CDR1 is MDHEN and CDR2 is SYDVKM in the germline V gene. This CDR3 comprises 14 residues. This CDR3 reads CASSVGITNEKLFF. Written as DNA, the CDR3 is TGTGCCAGCAGTGTAGGGATAACTAATGAAAAACTGTTTTTT.

This clonotype turned up a few times. The genes are TRBV5-1 and TRBJ2-6; 7 bases fit TRBD1. Germline-derived CDR1 and CDR2 are SGHRS and YFSETQ. Unmatched junction bases numbered 10, after V lost 0 bases and J lost 4 bases. The CDR3 totals 18 residues. CDR3 sequence reads: CASSLEPTGLAGANVLTF. In DNA, the CDR3 is TGCGCCAGCAGCTTGGAACCGACAGGGTTGGCCGGGGCCAACGTCCTGACTTTC.

The chain links TRBV6-2 or TRBV6-3 to TRBJ1-4, with D possibly TRBD1 on 6 matching bases. This CDR3 comprises 12 residues. The V end was cut by 8 bases, the J end by 8 bases, with 12 bases between. Germline lookup yields CDR1 MNHEY and CDR2 SVGEGT. CDR3 DNA sequence: TGTGCCAGCGGTGGACAGTTCGAAAAACTGTTTTTT. It is translated as CASGGQFEKLFF.

The chain is built from TRBV6-5 and TRBJ1-5; D gene uncertain. The germline CDR1 and CDR2 sequences are MNHEY and SVGAGI. This CDR3 spans 13 amino acids. Trimming cost V 2 bases and J 9 bases, with 11 bases left between them. CDR3 in amino acids: CASSYDLGRPQHF. CDR3 bases: TGTGCCAGCAGTTACGATCTAGGGCGGCCCCAGCATTTT.

In this sample, this clonotype turned up a few times. The rearrangement joins TRBV4-1 to TRBJ1-4, with D hard to call. The germline CDR1 and CDR2 sequences are MGHRA and YSYEKL. The CDR3 sequence is 15 residues long. With 0 bases removed from V and 4 bases from J, the gap between germline ends came to 9 bases. The CDR3 DNA reads TGCGCCAGCAGCCAAGAACAGAGCCTTAATGAAAAACTGTTTTTT. This gives the protein CASSQEQSLNEKLFF.

This clonotype was picked up many times. The rearrangement links TRBV2 to TRBJ1-6; tentatively, D is TRBD1 (5 bases). Germline V gene data show CDR1 as SNHLY and CDR2 as FYNNEI. This CDR3 region has 14 residues. V was shortened by 4 bases and J by 7 bases, with 11 bases between the two germline ends. CDR3 in amino acids: CASSAQALNSPLHF. The CDR3 DNA is TGTGCCAGCAGTGCACAGGCGTTGAATTCACCCCTCCACTTT.

There are many counts of this clonotype. The chain carries TRBV5-5 and TRBJ2-7; unclear D gene. Germline V gene lookup returns CDR1 SGHKS and CDR2 YYEKEE (reference sequence). The CDR3 has 14 amino acids. The ends were cut back, 3 bases at V and 1 base at J, with 11 bases in the middle. This chain's CDR3 is CASSSDLTSYEQYF. The CDR3 DNA sequence: TGTGCCAGCAGCTCGGACCTTACTTCCTACGAGCAGTACTTC.

The chain employs TRBV20-1 and TRBJ2-3; TRBD2 aligns across 10 bases. The CDR3 contains 17 residues. V shed 6 bases, J shed 5 bases, and the junction held 17 bases outside the gene matches. Per the germline V gene, CDR1 is DFQATT and CDR2 is SNEGSKA (reference sequence). Written as DNA, the CDR3 is TGCAGTGCCACAGAAACCCTAGCGGGAGTATTAGGAGATACGCAGTATTTT. Translation gives CSATETLAGVLGDTQYF.

The V and J genes are TRBV7-9 and TRBJ2-5, with D unclear. V was pared by 4 bases and J by 2 bases, with 11 bases between. The CDR3 runs 14 residues. Per the germline V gene, CDR1 is SEHNR and CDR2 is FQNEAQ (reference sequence). The CDR3 DNA is TGTGCCAGCAGCTGGTCTTCGGCTCAAGAGACCCAGTACTTC. Translated, it gives CASSWSSAQETQYF.

The chain is built from TRBV27 and TRBJ2-3, with D perhaps assigned TRBD1 or TRBD2 (6 bases each). Looked up from germline, CDR1 is MNHEY and CDR2 is SMNVEV (reference sequence). The CDR3 is made up of 15 amino acids. V lost 3 bases and J 8 bases, leaving 18 bases between the germline ends. For the CDR3, the DNA is TGTGCCAGCAGTTTGGGGGGCCTAGGGTTGGGTACGCAGTATTTT. The encoded protein is CASSLGGLGLGTQYF.